The clone carrying this T cell receptor beta chain was counted only a few times. What it binds is unknown. V shed 2 bases, J shed 8 bases, and the junction held 8 bases outside the gene matches. The CDR3 loop spans 16 amino acids. The germline V gene encodes CDR1 SGHAT and CDR2 FQNNGV. This sample is part of a study of T-cell reconstitution after alpha-beta-depleted transplantation in children. The TCRbeta library was prepared with unique molecular identifiers. TCRdb passed the PCR reads through MiXCR, listing each CDR3 protein once. This sample yields some 600,000 distinct CDR3 sequences, of which roughly 13% are seen a single time; over 2% belongs to the top ten. Overall study findings and caveats: Newly generated T cells supplied most T-cell counts and diversity one year post-transplant. There were reportedly several hundred expanded graft clones from which alpha-beta T cells came about two months after transplant.

The sequences come from PBMCs, mostly from graft donor cells, collected 360 days after TCRalphabeta/CD19-depleted stem cell transplant. The chain carries TRBV11-2 and TRBJ2-1, with TRBD2 matching over 11 bases. This TCR was sampled from a male patient younger than 18 who had a stem cell transplant for acute myeloid leukemia, so the T cells may come from the graft donor. Here the CDR3 reads CASSLRFSGRGYEQFF. The CDR3 nucleotides read TGTGCCAGCAGCTTAAGGTTTAGCGGGAGGGGGTATGAGCAGTTCTTC.